Sequencing of this T cell receptor beta chain was carried out in a study of T cell repertoires in ileal Crohn's disease (dated by TCRdb to between 2018 and 2020). For context, the study as a whole: The median duration of disease was approximately 7.9 years, and at the time of surgery approximately 33% of patients were active smokers. A total of roughly 150 mucosal samples from some 57 patients were sequenced, collected from several sites on the surgical specimen as well as at postoperative endoscopy. Endoscopic postoperative recurrence was defined as a Rutgeerts score above i0. The study was conducted in parallel with a multicentre cohort built to find predictors of early endoscopic recurrence after ileocolonic resection. A prospective multicentre cohort supplied the roughly 57 Crohn's disease patients whose TCR repertoires were analysed. Roughly half of the patients were given postoperative therapy, with roughly 20 on anti-TNF agents and 10 to 12 on thiopurines. All patients had surgery for a complication: stricturing disease in roughly 60% and penetrating disease in approximately 39%.

In this sample, this clone turned up a few times. No antigen is known for it. Base qualities are not at hand, and no much larger clone is one base apart. The V end gives up 5 bases and the J end 7 bases, leaving 1 base in the junction not matched to a gene. Taken from cysteine to phenylalanine, the CDR3 has 11 residues. The read is trimmed to its CDR3 DNA, 33 bases read in frame from base 1. Via the germline V gene, CDR1 is SNHLY and CDR2 FYNNEI. Roughly 500 nanograms of biopsy DNA per sample were submitted for commercial TCRB immunosequencing. CDR3 regions were amplified from genomic DNA by Adaptive Biotechnology using a two-step, amplification bias-controlled multiplex PCR. In the first PCR, primers covered every V and J gene segment, and in the second PCR, barcodes and Illumina adapters were added. CDR3 libraries were sequenced on an Illumina instrument. Concerning the study's data processing: The analysis used both the pipelines supplied by the vendor and custom analysis of the raw data in R/Bioconductor with R version 3.3.0. Clonality, which ranges from 0 to 1, was calculated as the inverse of the normalised Shannon entropy across all productive clones. High-frequency clones were defined as the share of the repertoire occupied by the top 100 clones, with only clones passing a 95% confidence test being retained. The Simpson index measured repertoire diversity, and the Morisita-Horn index measured overlap between samples. TCRdb stores this immuneACCESS table with in-frame sequences only. Part of the clones is absent; in the studies checked, under half of the shortfall reflects unresolved V genes, and no reason is known for the rest. From that table come the V and J calls and clone size; the DNA was used to work out D and trimming. The sample table shows roughly 8,200 clones, and roughly 73% are seen once. The ten largest account for around 8% of the sample.

To be eligible, patients had to be adults with ileal or ileocolonic Crohn's disease and an indication for ileocolonic resection. Whole ileal mucosal biopsies were kept frozen at -80 degrees C prior to DNA extraction. Genomic DNA was extracted from frozen whole biopsies using a TRizol-based method and was quantified with a NanoDrop 2000 spectrophotometer. What the study reported, not specific to this receptor: Compared with non-smokers, patients who were active smokers at surgery showed a significantly higher proportion of clonal expansions (about 25% vs 18%, p=0.02). Sorted CD8 T cells carried more high-frequency clones than CD4 T cells, suggesting mucosal expansions were mainly CD8. Only a subgroup of patients, of unstated size, had mucosal CD4 and CD8 T cells sorted and sequenced. Higher high-frequency clone percentages at surgery were associated with endoscopic recurrence; all patients with clonality above 26.8% (18/57) had recurrence.

The clonotype was recovered from an adult with Crohn's disease. Recombination connected TRBV2 to TRBJ1-1, with 7 bases aligning to TRBD1. The specimen was ileal tissue. CDR3 sequence: CASSTGVEAFF. The bases are TGTGCCAGCAGTACAGGGGTTGAAGCTTTCTTT.